These T cell receptor beta chains were read from a single sample in a study of PD-L1 blockade in urothelial cancer. Assay used: immunoSEQ multiplex PCR; TCRdb lists only in-frame clones, some missing. The table lists about 30,000 clones, about 88% of them singletons. Sequenced material: PBMCs, taken around atezolizumab (anti-PD-L1) treatment. The source is an older man with urothelial cancer. Each CDR3 is given with its conserved first and last residue. Fields, in order: V gene, J gene, D gene, clone size, CDR3 protein, CDR3 DNA. A D gene is named only where the DNA matches it firmly. The size entry is marked missing in some rows and otherwise reads once, few, many or a size class.

V: TRBV7-9; J: TRBJ2-7; D: NA; size: NA; CDR3: CASSLGDNIYEQYF; DNA: TGTGCCAGCAGCTTAGGTGACAACATCTACGAGCAGTACTTC
V: TRBV7-2; J: TRBJ2-3; D: TRBD2; size: NA; CDR3: CASSPTSGIGGDTQYF; DNA: TGTGCCAGCAGCCCTACTAGCGGGATAGGCGGGGATACGCAGTATTTT
V: TRBV7-2; J: TRBJ1-3; D: NA; size: NA; CDR3: CASSLAGAGNTIYF; DNA: TGTGCCAGCAGCCTAGCAGGGGCTGGAAACACCATATATTTT
V: TRBV5-1; J: TRBJ1-4; D: TRBD1; size: NA; CDR3: CASSFGTGGGNEKLFF; DNA: TGCGCCAGCAGCTTTGGGACAGGGGGGGGAAATGAAAAACTGTTTTTT
V: TRBV10-3; J: TRBJ2-7; D: TRBD2; size: once; CDR3: CATELAGEQYF; DNA: TGTGCCACCGAACTAGCGGGAGAGCAGTACTTC
V: TRBV7-2; J: TRBJ2-5; D: TRBD2; size: NA; CDR3: CASSFAGGVETQYF; DNA: TGTGCCAGCAGCTTTGCGGGAGGAGTAGAGACCCAGTACTTC
V: TRBV7-9; J: TRBJ2-1; D: TRBD2; size: NA; CDR3: CASSPTSGRTHPFF; DNA: TGTGCCAGCAGCCCAACTAGCGGGAGGACCCACCCGTTCTTC
V: TRBV5-4; J: TRBJ2-3; D: TRBD2; size: once; CDR3: CASSLRASGGASTDTQYF; DNA: TGTGCCAGCAGCTTGAGAGCTAGCGGGGGTGCTAGCACAGATACGCAGTATTTT
V: TRBV11-3; J: TRBJ2-3; D: NA; size: NA; CDR3: CASSLTRGSDTQYF; DNA: TGTGCCAGCAGCTTAACCCGCGGCTCCGATACGCAGTATTTT
V: TRBV7-6; J: TRBJ2-7; D: NA; size: NA; CDR3: CASSQEHRAYEQYF; DNA: TGTGCCAGCAGCCAAGAACACAGAGCCTACGAGCAGTACTTC
V: TRBV19; J: TRBJ2-7; D: TRBD1; size: NA; CDR3: CASSMYGTGPYEQYF; DNA: TGTGCCAGTAGTATGTACGGGACAGGGCCCTACGAGCAGTACTTC
V: TRBV7-9; J: TRBJ1-1; D: TRBD1; size: few; CDR3: CASSSRQGMNTEAFF; DNA: TGTGCCAGCAGCTCGCGACAGGGGATGAACACTGAAGCTTTCTTT
V: TRBV20-1; J: TRBJ2-3; D: NA; size: NA; CDR3: CSAGSTDTQYF; DNA: TGCAGTGCCGGGAGCACAGATACGCAGTATTTT
V: TRBV10-3; J: TRBJ2-1; D: TRBD2; size: NA; CDR3: CAISGGRQGNEQFF; DNA: TGTGCCATCAGTGGCGGGAGGCAGGGCAATGAGCAGTTCTTC
V: TRBV27; J: TRBJ1-6; D: NA; size: once; CDR3: CASSLGVGQDSPLHF; DNA: TGTGCCAGCAGTTTAGGGGTGGGGCAGGATTCACCCCTCCACTTT
V: TRBV28; J: TRBJ2-1; D: NA; size: NA; CDR3: CASSTARVAAYNEQFF; DNA: TGTGCCAGCAGCACCGCCAGGGTTGCGGCCTACAATGAGCAGTTCTTC
V: TRBV5-4; J: TRBJ2-2; D: TRBD2; size: NA; CDR3: CASSLRQRGNTGELFF; DNA: TGTGCCAGCAGCTTACGGCAGCGGGGGAACACCGGGGAGCTGTTTTTT
V: TRBV6-1; J: TRBJ1-5; D: NA; size: NA; CDR3: CASSEDIGGYQPQHF; DNA: TGTGCCAGCAGTGAAGATATCGGGGGGTATCAGCCCCAGCATTTT
V: TRBV7-2; J: TRBJ2-7; D: NA; size: once; CDR3: CASSYTGTTSYEQYF; DNA: TGTGCCAGCAGCTACACCGGGACAACTTCCTACGAGCAGTACTTC
V: TRBV30; J: TRBJ2-7; D: TRBD2; size: NA; CDR3: CAWTRSGRASYEQYF; DNA: TGTGCCTGGACAAGAAGCGGGAGGGCTTCCTACGAGCAGTACTTC
V: TRBV19; J: TRBJ1-1; D: TRBD1; size: NA; CDR3: CASSIGQGLWGTEAFF; DNA: TGTGCCAGTAGTATCGGACAGGGATTATGGGGCACTGAAGCTTTCTTT
V: TRBV5-5; J: TRBJ2-7; D: TRBD2; size: NA; CDR3: CASSLTGTSGSYEQYF; DNA: TGTGCCAGCAGCCTAACCGGGACTAGCGGATCCTACGAGCAGTACTTC
V: TRBV19; J: TRBJ2-5; D: NA; size: NA; CDR3: CASSAIAPPGETQYF; DNA: TGTGCCAGTAGTGCTATAGCCCCCCCGGGGGAGACCCAGTACTTC
V: TRBV10-3; J: TRBJ2-7; D: TRBD1; size: NA; CDR3: CAISEGDRDGSYEQYF; DNA: TGTGCCATCAGTGAGGGGGACAGGGATGGCTCCTACGAGCAGTACTTC
V: TRBV9; J: TRBJ2-3; D: NA; size: NA; CDR3: CASSVASMGTDTQYF; DNA: TGTGCCAGCAGCGTAGCTAGCATGGGCACAGATACGCAGTATTTT
V: TRBV4-1; J: TRBJ2-1; D: TRBD2; size: NA; CDR3: CASSQGTSVSYNEQFF; DNA: TGCGCCAGCAGCCAAGGGACTAGCGTCTCCTACAATGAGCAGTTCTTC
V: TRBV19; J: TRBJ2-7; D: TRBD2; size: NA; CDR3: CASSRQGITSGMYEQYF; DNA: TGTGCCAGTAGTAGACAGGGGATAACTAGCGGGATGTACGAGCAGTACTTC
V: TRBV25-1; J: TRBJ1-1; D: NA; size: NA; CDR3: CASSVLANTEAFF; DNA: TGTGCCAGCAGTGTTTTGGCGAACACTGAAGCTTTCTTT
V: TRBV18; J: TRBJ2-3; D: NA; size: NA; CDR3: CASSPDAASTDTQYF; DNA: TGTGCCAGCTCACCAGACGCGGCTAGCACAGATACGCAGTATTTT
V: TRBV2; J: TRBJ2-2; D: TRBD2; size: NA; CDR3: CASSPGLVNGELFF; DNA: TGTGCCAGCTCCCCGGGACTAGTCAACGGGGAGCTGTTTTTT
V: TRBV2; J: TRBJ2-7; D: TRBD1; size: NA; CDR3: CASSGGGQGYEQYF; DNA: TGTGCCAGCAGTGGGGGGGGACAGGGCTACGAGCAGTACTTC
V: TRBV10-3; J: TRBJ2-1; D: TRBD2; size: few; CDR3: CAISEPPRLASSYNEQFF; DNA: TGTGCCATCAGTGAGCCCCCCCGACTAGCGAGCTCCTACAATGAGCAGTTCTTC